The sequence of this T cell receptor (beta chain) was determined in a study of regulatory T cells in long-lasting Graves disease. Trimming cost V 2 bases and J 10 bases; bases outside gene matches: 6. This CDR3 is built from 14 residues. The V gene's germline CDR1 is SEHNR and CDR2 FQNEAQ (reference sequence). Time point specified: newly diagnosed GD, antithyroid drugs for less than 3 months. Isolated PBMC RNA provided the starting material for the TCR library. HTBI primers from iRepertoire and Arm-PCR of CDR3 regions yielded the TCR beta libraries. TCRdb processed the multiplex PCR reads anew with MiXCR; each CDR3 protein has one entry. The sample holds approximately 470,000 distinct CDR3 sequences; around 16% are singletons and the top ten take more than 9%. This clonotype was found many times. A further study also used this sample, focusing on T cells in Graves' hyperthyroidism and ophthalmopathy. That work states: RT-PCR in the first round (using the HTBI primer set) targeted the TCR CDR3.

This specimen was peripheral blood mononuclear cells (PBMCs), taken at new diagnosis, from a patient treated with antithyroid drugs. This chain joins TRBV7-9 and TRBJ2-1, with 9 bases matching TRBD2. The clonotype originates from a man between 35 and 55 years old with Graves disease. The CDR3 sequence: CASSLSIAGVEQFF. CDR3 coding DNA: TGTGCCAGCAGCTTATCGATAGCGGGGGTGGAGCAGTTCTTC.